This T cell receptor beta chain was sequenced for a study of tumor-infiltrating lymphocytes in primary liver carcinoma (dated by TCRdb to between 2016 and 2019). About the full investigation: The five patients, three men and two women aged 30 to 69 years, had hepatocellular carcinoma (four) or combined HCC and intrahepatic cholangiocarcinoma (one). The approximately 24 tumor region samples were profiled with Agilent mRNA microarrays so that TCRbeta repertoire diversity could be related to the local molecular phenotype. Each sample produced about 3.5 to 7.13 million productive TCRbeta reads, and read depth showed no significant difference between tissue types. A total of around 35 specimens from 5 patients, comprising 25 or so tumor regions, 5 adjacent noncancerous liver tissues and 5 peripheral blood samples, were covered by TCRbeta repertoire sequencing. The tumors of the five patients were staged as T1-T3 N0M0, with maximum diameters ranging from roughly 4 to 10 cm. Repertoires from technical replicates were highly reproducible, with mean shared-clone rates roughly 0.87 and correlation coefficients above 0.95. For each liver tumor, the study sampled five regions along with adjacent normal tissue and blood, and applied TCRbeta repertoire sequencing, expression microarrays and whole-exome sequencing. Overall study outcomes, separate from this receptor: Comparison of CD4+ and CD8+ T cell repertoires was precluded by the use of bulk unsorted samples. Only the TCR beta chain was sequenced, so true repertoire diversity is likely underestimated because unpaired alpha chains were not captured. Only 4 or 5 patients were included in the study, and the authors note that the findings should be validated in a larger study. The top 250 clones made up a significantly larger repertoire fraction in tumors than in blood (p = 0.039). Pairs of tumor regions showed greater repertoire overlap (mean approximately 35%) than tumor-adjacent pairs (roughly 17%) or tumor-blood pairs (roughly 15%), which is consistent with antigen-driven expansion. Just about 8-25% of top clones turned up in all five regions of a tumor, which suggests spatial heterogeneity among tumor-infiltrating T cells.

Turning to this clonotype: This receptor's antigen is unknown. One end of the junction does not line up with germline, which may come from a read error.

Without any cell sorting, total RNA and DNA were extracted together from roughly 21-30 mg of bulk tissue using the AllPrep DNA/RNA mini kit. Surgical resection was performed in China between November 2015 and March 2016 on a handful of patients with histopathologically diagnosed primary liver carcinoma. Patients had chronic HBV infection and were treatment-naive at sampling. Five spatially separated regions were sampled per tumor: superior, inferior, left-lateral and right-lateral poles, plus the tumor centre. Histology showed that every tumor sample contained more than 85% viable tumor cells. Each fresh piece of tumor and adjacent tissue was cut in two, with one half stored in RNAlater at -80 degrees C and the other half sent for histology. A constant-region primer and ProtoScript II reverse transcriptase were used to reverse-transcribe TCRbeta-specific cDNA from around 530 ng total RNA. Three nested multiplex PCR rounds, following a slightly modified ARM-PCR procedure, were used to build the TCRbeta libraries. Multiplex TRBV1-TRBV30 forward primers and a Cbeta reverse primer were used in the first two PCR rounds, each of which was run for around 10 cycles. Sample barcodes and Illumina adapters were added in a final 25-cycle PCR using Deep VentR polymerase. Amplicons of 200-500 bp were gel-purified with a QIAquick gel extraction kit before sequencing. An Illumina HiSeq 2500 was used to sequence the TCRbeta amplicons with 250-bp paired-end reads. The paper's data handling went like this. Trimmomatic v0.33 was used to quality-trim the reads, and FLASH v1.2.11 was used to merge paired reads so that full CDR3 sequences could be recovered. V, D and J germline segments were assigned to the rearranged TCRbeta sequences using MiGEC v1.2.1b. Clonotype statistics and Shannon-Wiener diversity indices were computed with VDJtools v1.0.0. Except for diversity analysis, only each sample's 250 most abundant clonotypes were used in subsequent analyses to reduce sampling bias. TCRdb handled the public reads itself, with Q25 trimming in fastp and clone calling in MiXCR, and kept productive beta chains. Rows are combined by CDR3 protein, so each entry shows the most common genes and DNA. The V and J calls, along with clone size, are taken from TCRdb and not from the paper's own processing. In all, the sample holds some 180,000 distinct CDR3 sequences, and approximately 80% of those were seen once. The leading ten clones occupy about a sixth of the sample.

The germline V gene supplies CDR1 MGHRA and CDR2 YSYEKL. CDR3 length: 17 amino acids, cysteine to phenylalanine. Only CDR3 DNA is held: 51 bases, read in frame from base 1. This chain is built from TRBV4-1 and TRBJ2-1; TRBD2 is a weak D gene call, 5 bases matching. The TCR was taken from a man aged 35 to 55 with primary liver carcinoma and hepatitis B virus infection. Material: tumor tissue from primary liver carcinoma. The DNA reads TGCGCCAGCAACCAGGAACTGGAGGTCCCTCCTTACAATGAGCGGTTCTTC. This gives the protein CASNQELEVPPYNERFF.